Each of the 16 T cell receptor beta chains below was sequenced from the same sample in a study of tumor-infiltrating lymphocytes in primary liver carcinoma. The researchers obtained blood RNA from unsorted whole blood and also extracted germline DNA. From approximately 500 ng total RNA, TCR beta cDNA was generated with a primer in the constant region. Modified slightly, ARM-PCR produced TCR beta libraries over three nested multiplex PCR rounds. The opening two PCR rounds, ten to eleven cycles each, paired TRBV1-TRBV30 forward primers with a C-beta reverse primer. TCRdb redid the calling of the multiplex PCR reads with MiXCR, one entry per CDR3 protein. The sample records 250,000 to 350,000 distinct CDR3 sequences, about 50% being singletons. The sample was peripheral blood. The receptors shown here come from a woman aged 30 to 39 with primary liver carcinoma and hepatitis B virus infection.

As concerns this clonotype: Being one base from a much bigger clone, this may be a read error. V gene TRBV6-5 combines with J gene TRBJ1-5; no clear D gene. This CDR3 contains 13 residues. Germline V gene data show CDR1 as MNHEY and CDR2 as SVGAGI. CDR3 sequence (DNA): TGTGCCAGCAGCAGCTTATTGGGTCAGTCCCAGCATTTT. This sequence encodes CASSSLLGQSQHF.

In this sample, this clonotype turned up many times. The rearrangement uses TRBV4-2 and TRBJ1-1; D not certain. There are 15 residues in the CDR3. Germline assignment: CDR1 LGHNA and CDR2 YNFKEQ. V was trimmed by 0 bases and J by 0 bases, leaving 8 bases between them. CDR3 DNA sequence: TGTGCCAGCAGCCAAGATCTGGGGATGAACACTGAAGCTTTCTTT. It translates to CASSQDLGMNTEAFF.

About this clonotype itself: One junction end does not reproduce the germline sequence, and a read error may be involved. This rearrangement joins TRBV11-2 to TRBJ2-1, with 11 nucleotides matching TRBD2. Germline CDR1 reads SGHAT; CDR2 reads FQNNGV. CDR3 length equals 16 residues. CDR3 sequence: CARSLAGGSPSNEQFF. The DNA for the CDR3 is TGTGCCAGGAGCTTAGCGGGAGGGAGCCCCTCCAATGAGCAGTTCTTC.

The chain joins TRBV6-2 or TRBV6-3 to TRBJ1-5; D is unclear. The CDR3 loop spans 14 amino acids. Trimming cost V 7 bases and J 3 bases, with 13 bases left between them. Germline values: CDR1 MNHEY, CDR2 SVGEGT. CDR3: CASITDGSNQPQHF. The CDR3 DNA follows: TGTGCCAGCATTACGGACGGGTCCAATCAGCCCCAGCATTTT.

CDR3 coding DNA: TGTGCTAGTGGTTTGTCGGTAGCTTCGGAGACCCAGTACTTC. Translating it yields CASGLSVASETQYF. The chain is built from TRBV12-5 and TRBJ2-5; D is ambiguous. Trimming cost V 2 bases and J 5 bases, with 12 bases left between them. Germline assignment: CDR1 LGHNT and CDR2 FRNRAP. CDR3 length: 14 amino acids.

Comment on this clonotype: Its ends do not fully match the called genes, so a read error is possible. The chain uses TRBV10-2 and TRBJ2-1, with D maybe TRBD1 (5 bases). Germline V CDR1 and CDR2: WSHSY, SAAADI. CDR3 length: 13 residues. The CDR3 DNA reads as TGCGCCAGAAGTGACCTCTCCAAAGGGGCTACGTTCTTC. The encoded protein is CARSDLSKGATFF.

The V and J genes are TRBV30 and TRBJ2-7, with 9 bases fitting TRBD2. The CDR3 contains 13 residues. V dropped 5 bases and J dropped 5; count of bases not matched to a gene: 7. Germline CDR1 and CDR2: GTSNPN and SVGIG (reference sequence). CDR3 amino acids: CAWEPSGKNEQYF. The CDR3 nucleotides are TGTGCCTGGGAACCTAGCGGGAAGAACGAGCAGTACTTC.

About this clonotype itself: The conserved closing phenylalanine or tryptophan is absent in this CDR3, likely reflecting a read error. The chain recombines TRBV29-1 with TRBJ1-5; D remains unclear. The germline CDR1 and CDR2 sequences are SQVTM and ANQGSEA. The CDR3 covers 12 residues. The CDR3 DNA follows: TGCAGCATCCGGGAAAGCAATCAGCTCCAGCATCTT. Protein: CSIRESNQLQHL.

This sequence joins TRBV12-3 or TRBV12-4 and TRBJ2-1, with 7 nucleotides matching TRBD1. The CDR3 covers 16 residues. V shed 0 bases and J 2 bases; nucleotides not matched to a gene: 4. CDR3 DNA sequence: TGTGCCAGCAGTTTAGCGGAAGGGGGCGCCTACAATGAGCAGTTCTTC. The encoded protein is CASSLAEGGAYNEQFF.

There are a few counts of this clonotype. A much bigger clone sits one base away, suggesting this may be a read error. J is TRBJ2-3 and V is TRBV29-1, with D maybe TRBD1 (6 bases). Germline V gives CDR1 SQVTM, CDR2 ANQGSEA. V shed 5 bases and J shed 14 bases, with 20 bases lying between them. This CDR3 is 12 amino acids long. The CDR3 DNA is TGCAGCGTTTCCACTAGGGGGAGAACTACGTATTTT. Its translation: CSVSTRGRTTYF.

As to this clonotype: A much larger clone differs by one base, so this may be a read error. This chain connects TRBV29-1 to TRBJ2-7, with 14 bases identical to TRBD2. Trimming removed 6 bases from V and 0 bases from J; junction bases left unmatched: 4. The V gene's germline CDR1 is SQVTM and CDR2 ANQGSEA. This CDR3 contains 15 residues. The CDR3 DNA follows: TGCAGCGTCACGGGGACTAGCGGGAGCTCCTACGAGCAGTACTTC. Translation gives CSVTGTSGSSYEQYF.

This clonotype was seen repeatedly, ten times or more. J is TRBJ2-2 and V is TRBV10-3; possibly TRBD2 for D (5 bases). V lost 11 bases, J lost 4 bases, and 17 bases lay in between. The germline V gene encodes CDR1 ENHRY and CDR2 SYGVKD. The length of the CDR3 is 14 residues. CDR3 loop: CAVSVGAGTGELFF. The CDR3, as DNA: TGTGCCGTTTCGGTGGGCGCGGGCACCGGGGAGCTGTTTTTT.

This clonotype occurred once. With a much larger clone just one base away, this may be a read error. The CDR3 nucleotides are TGTGCCAGCAACTTAGCGGGACCTTTCAACAATGAGCAGTTCTTC. Its translation: CASNLAGPFNNEQFF. This chain connects TRBV5-6 to TRBJ2-1; TRBD2 agrees at 8 bases. Germline CDR1 reads SGHDT; CDR2 reads YYEEEE. The CDR3 length is 15 residues. V lost 6 bases to trimming and J lost 5 bases; unmatched junction nucleotides: 10.

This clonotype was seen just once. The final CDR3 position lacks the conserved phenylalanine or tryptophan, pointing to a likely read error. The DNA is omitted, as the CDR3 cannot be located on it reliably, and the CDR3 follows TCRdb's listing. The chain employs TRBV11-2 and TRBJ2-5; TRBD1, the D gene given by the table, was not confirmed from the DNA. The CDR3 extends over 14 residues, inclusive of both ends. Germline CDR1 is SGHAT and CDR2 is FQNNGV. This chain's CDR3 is CASSLWTGVETQYL.

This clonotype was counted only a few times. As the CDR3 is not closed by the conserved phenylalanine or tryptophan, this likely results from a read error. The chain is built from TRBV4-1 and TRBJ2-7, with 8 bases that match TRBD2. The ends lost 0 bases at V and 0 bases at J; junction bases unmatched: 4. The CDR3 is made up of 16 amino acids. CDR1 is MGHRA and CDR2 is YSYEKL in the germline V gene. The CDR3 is CASSQDLGTSSYEQYY. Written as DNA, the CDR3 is TGCGCCAGCAGCCAAGATCTCGGGACTAGCTCCTACGAGCAGTACTAC.

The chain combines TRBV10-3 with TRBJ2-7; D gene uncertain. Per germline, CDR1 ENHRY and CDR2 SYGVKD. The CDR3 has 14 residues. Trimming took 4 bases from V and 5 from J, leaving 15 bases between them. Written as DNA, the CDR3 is TGTGCCATCAGTGGGACCGGACGGGTCCACGAGCAGTACTTC. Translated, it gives CAISGTGRVHEQYF.